The sequence of this T cell receptor (beta chain) was determined in a study of T cells in Graves' hyperthyroidism and ophthalmopathy. Study-level results: Also found in blood were most expanded thyroid clonotypes above 0.001. From stable hyperthyroidism, ophthalmopathy was set apart by a 13 V-J model.

This clonotype occurred many times. Its antigen is undetermined. Clinicians diagnosed patients from clinical symptoms, serum thyroxine and TRAb, thyroid ultrasound and orbital computed tomography. Researchers took RNA transcripts and amplified the TCR beta CDR3 regions from them. Initially, a first-round RT-PCR of the TCR CDR3 employed the HTBI primer set. One entry per CDR3 protein results from TCRdb running MiXCR on the multiplex PCR reads. The repertoire holds roughly 570,000 distinct CDR3 sequences, about 15% seen once, with under 8% in the top ten. The germline V gene encodes CDR1 MDHEN and CDR2 SYDVKM. V was clipped by 2 bases and J by 2 bases, with 9 bases between them. The CDR3 totals 14 residues.

The sequence came from a woman aged 30 to 39 with Graves' hyperthyroidism. Sequenced material: blood. The chain employs TRBV28 and TRBJ2-5; D is undetermined. The CDR3 nucleotides are TGTGCCAGCAGTTTACACACTAAGCAAGAGACCCAGTACTTC. Translated, it gives CASSLHTKQETQYF.